This T cell receptor (beta chain) was captured by sequencing in a study of cytomegalovirus exposure and HLA in healthy donors. The PCR contained 60 Vbeta and 13 Jbeta primers. The data were produced by immunoSEQ multiplex PCR, yet TCRdb's version contains in-frame clones alone and is incomplete. The sample holds around 140,000 clones, about four fifths seen once. Input material: PBMCs. This TCR was sampled from a middle-aged man in good health and CMV-seronegative.

The CDR3 DNA sequence: TGTGCCAGCAGCTTGGCCCCTCAGGCAGGGGGCTTGGGTGAAGCTTTCTTT. This translates into CASSLAPQAGGLGEAFF. This chain links TRBV7-2 with TRBJ1-1, with 8 bases lining up with TRBD1. The germline CDR1 and CDR2 sequences are SGHTA and FQGNSA. V lost 3 bases, J lost 7 bases, and 16 bases stayed unmatched. This CDR3 spans 17 amino acids.